This T cell receptor beta chain appears in the sequencing data of a study of long-term antiretroviral therapy in people with HIV (dated by TCRdb to 2022 to 2024). Broadly, across the study: Collection of the earliest samples took place about a decade ahead of the 2015 WHO recommendation for immediate ART, at a time when ART was typically delayed until CD4 counts fell. Whether ART initiation and durable HIV suppression were associated with changes in peripheral blood TRB repertoire composition and diversity was tested in a retrospective serial study. A total of about 180 cryopreserved PBMC samples were contributed to the cohort by 30 adults with confirmed HIV infection, with samples collected serially over a mean of about 6 years (range 1-12). About 35% of the 30 participants with HIV were female. Test extractions of a monoclonal T-cell line alongside some 36 polyclonal samples showed no cross-contamination during QIAcube processing.

As encoded in the germline V gene, CDR1 is SGHRS while CDR2 is YFSETQ. Unmatched junction bases come to 3, with V trimmed by 4 bases and J by 2 bases. There are 15 amino acids in the CDR3, from cysteine to phenylalanine inclusive. The read is trimmed to its CDR3 DNA, 45 bases read in frame from base 1. Sequencing of the TRB variable region was done with the immunoSEQ hsTCRB v3.0 assay at survey level resolution. The target sequencing depth for TRB was about 40,000-55,000 T-cell genomes per sample. Pooled TRB libraries were sequenced on an Illumina MiSeq with a v3 150-cycle kit. As for the authors' bioinformatics: Repertoire analysis was run in R within a reproducible Nextflow workflow that covered QC, data transformation and analysis. LymphoSeq2, an R package for exploring AIRR-Seq data, was used to implement custom analyses. Several samples that yielded fewer than 5000 total TRB sequences were excluded, so that 188 HIV repertoires were analyzed. Among the approximately 190 retained HIV repertoires, 55 to 60 were collected before ART initiation and 120 to 140 after ART initiation. Each repertoire was downsampled to 5000 TRB nucleotide sequences, and summary statistics were averaged across 100 downsampling iterations. The analysis kept only TRB sequences whose CDR3 regions were at least seven amino acids long. Diversity was measured with a Shannon entropy-derived clonality score and the Gini coefficient. Repertoire networks linked the top 5000 CDR3 amino acid sequences whenever two sequences differed by an edit distance of one. For TRB CDR3 amino acid sequences, antigen specificity groups and MHC restriction were predicted with GLIPH2. To flag known associations with CMV, EBV, HIV or tissue antigens, CDR3 amino acid sequences were compared against VDJdb and McPAS-TCR. Pre-ART, post-ART and control groups were compared with Wilcoxon signed-rank tests and Holm-Bonferroni correction. TCRdb mirrors the immuneACCESS table, restricted to in-frame sequences. Some clones are absent from its copies; in checked studies, under half trace to an unresolved V gene, and the reason for the others is unknown. That table gives V, J and clone size, and the DNA gave D and trimming. The sample profile shows about 21,000 clones; approximately 90% of them were found once. The ten largest clones capture under 4% of the sample.

Regarding this clone: Its antigen is still unknown. Base quality data are lacking; no much larger clone is found one base away.

Inclusion was restricted to participants for whom at least one PBMC sample before ART initiation and at least two post-ART samples were available. Treatment was received in the United States of America by all participants with HIV. Before DNA extraction, cryopreserved samples containing roughly 0.85-11 million PBMC were thawed and washed. At the time of the earliest PBMC sample, participants with HIV were aged between about 20 and 60 years. PBMC samples from each participant spanned 1-4 timepoints before ART initiation and 2-8 timepoints after ART initiation, with a median of 7 samples. Serial HIV viral load, CD4+ T-cell count, ART history and demographic data were obtained for every participant. A Qiagen kit on a QIAcube was used to extract genomic DNA from unsorted PBMC, with samples processed in batches of 12. Study-wide findings and limitations: Inferences about post-ART repertoire changes were limited because no data were available on ART adherence, viral resistance or therapy changes. HIV repertoires had narrower CDR3 length ranges than controls, and the network structure suggested an antigen-experienced repertoire that shifted only slightly toward naive after ART. ART initiation was associated with a significant increase in TRB diversity, but diversity stayed significantly below transplant donor controls even after long-term ART. Expanded TRB clones identified before ART initiation dominated the repertoire at all time points, although this dominance fluctuated and declined in many PLHIV after ART. Samples dated from 2004 to 2017, and the ART regimens used may be less effective than current ones. Unsorted PBMC were profiled instead of sorted CD4+ and CD8+ T cells because pre-ART samples had limited cell numbers. Because PBMC availability was limited, only the TCR beta chain was sequenced, with no alpha chain pairing.

This receptor chain uses TRBV5-1 and TRBJ2-1; TRBD2 aligns with 10 central bases. Material: unsorted PBMCs, obtained 2.3 years after starting antiretroviral therapy. The clonotype was recovered from a man aged 55 to 69 with HIV. The CDR3 region: CASSGLAAPYNEQFF. The nucleotide sequence reads TGCGCCAGCAGCGGACTAGCGGCACCCTACAATGAGCAGTTCTTC.